The 15 T cell receptor beta chains below all came from one sample that was sequenced in a study of cytomegalovirus exposure and HLA in healthy donors. The PCR had 60 Vbeta and 13 Jbeta primers. Only in-frame clones appear in the TCRdb table, and some are missing; sequencing was by immunoSEQ multiplex PCR. Here the sample table reports approximately 120,000 clones. The sequenced sample consisted of PBMCs. The receptor source for this set is a man younger than 45 in good health and CMV-seronegative.

This chain uses TRBV9 with TRBJ2-7; D remains ambiguous. Germline V gene data show CDR1 as SGDLS and CDR2 as YYNGEE. This CDR3 region has 13 residues. The V end lost 0 bases, the J end lost 5 bases, and 9 bases lay between the germline ends. CDR3 loop: CASSVALGHEQYF. CDR3 nucleotides: TGTGCCAGCAGCGTAGCCCTGGGCCACGAGCAGTACTTC.

V usage is TRBV5-1 and J usage is TRBJ2-2; the match to TRBD2 covers 10 bases. This CDR3 is 17 amino acids long. Trimming at V came to 1 base and at J to 6 bases, leaving 9 bases not matched to a gene. Per the germline V gene, CDR1 is SGHRS and CDR2 is YFSETQ. The CDR3 DNA reads as TGCGCCAGCAGCTTGCTGGCGCTAGCGGGAGTTGCCGGGGAGCTGTTTTTT. The encoded protein is CASSLLALAGVAGELFF.

This chain uses TRBV19 with TRBJ2-2; no clear D gene. This CDR3 contains 11 residues. The V gene lost 9 bases and the J gene lost 5 bases, with 7 bases spanning the gap. Per germline, CDR1 LNHDA and CDR2 SQIVND (reference sequence). CDR3 bases: TGTGCCAGCCAGTGGACCGGGGAGCTGTTTTTT. Translated, it gives CASQWTGELFF. The variable domain in full, with the rest retrieved from reference TRBV19 and TRBJ2-2, is DGGITQSPKYLFRKEGQNVTLSCEQNLNHDAMYWYRQDPGQGLRLIYYSQIVNDFQKGDIAEGYSVSREKKESFPLTVTSAQKNPTAFYLCASQWTGELFFGEGSRLTVL.

V is TRBV30 and J is TRBJ2-7; the D gene is possibly TRBD1 (6 bases). The CDR3 runs to 13 residues. CDR1 GTSNPN and CDR2 SVGIG come from the germline V gene (reference sequence). The ends were cut back, 0 bases at V and 4 bases at J, with 10 bases in the middle. This chain's CDR3 is CAWSVVGGYEQYF. The DNA of the CDR3 is TGTGCCTGGAGTGTAGTAGGGGGATACGAGCAGTACTTC.

The chain employs TRBV19 and TRBJ2-7, with 7 bases that match TRBD2. CDR3 length equals 13 residues. Germline lookup yields CDR1 LNHDA and CDR2 SQIVND (reference sequence). J lost 5 bases, V lost 0 bases, and 1 base had no gene match. The DNA of the CDR3 is TGTGCCAGTAGTATAGATGGGAGGGACGAGCAGTACTTC. Translation: CASSIDGRDEQYF.

The CDR3 region has the DNA TGTGCCAGCAGTGACTCCGAGGGGGTCAATGAGCAGTTCTTC. It specifies CASSDSEGVNEQFF. J is TRBJ2-1 and V is TRBV25-1, with a possible D match to TRBD1 (6 bases). Trimming removed 3 bases at V and 6 bases at J, with 12 bases between. Germline values: CDR1 MGHDK, CDR2 SYGVNS. There are 14 residues in the CDR3.

This sequence joins TRBV28 and TRBJ1-5; 7 nucleotides match TRBD1. The CDR3 consists of 20 residues. Germline trimming cut 5 bases from V and 0 bases from J; bases unmatched to any gene: 19. The V gene's germline CDR1 is MDHEN and CDR2 SYDVKM. The CDR3 DNA sequence: TGTGCCAGCAGTAAACGTGGACAGGCCTTAAGATACGATAGCAATCAGCCCCAGCATTTT. Translating it yields CASSKRGQALRYDSNQPQHF.

The rearrangement uses TRBV5-1 and TRBJ2-1; a possible D gene is TRBD1 (5 bases). Trimming stripped 1 base from V and 9 bases from J, with 11 bases between. The CDR3 totals 13 residues. In germline, CDR1 is SGHRS, CDR2 YFSETQ. The CDR3 DNA sequence: TGCGCCAGCAGCTTGAATCAGGGTACTGAGCAGTTCTTC. Its translation: CASSLNQGTEQFF.

The V and J genes are TRBV6-4 and TRBJ2-3; 7 bases map to TRBD2. This CDR3 spans 14 amino acids. With 3 bases clipped from V and 6 bases from J, the junction kept 6 bases outside the gene matches. The germline CDR1 and CDR2 sequences are MRHNA and SNTAGT. The CDR3 region has the DNA TGTGCCAGCAGTGAGAGCGGGAAACGGGATACGCAGTATTTT. This codes for CASSESGKRDTQYF.

The genes are TRBV7-3 and TRBJ1-1; TRBD1 might be the D (5 bases). The CDR3 runs to 14 residues. V lost 2 bases and J lost 5, with 12 bases in between. Germline V gene lookup returns CDR1 SGHTA and CDR2 FQGTGA. CDR3 residues: CASSLSGGGTEAFF. The CDR3 nucleotides are TGTGCCAGCAGCTTATCTGGGGGGGGGACTGAAGCTTTCTTT.

The chain recombines TRBV5-4 with TRBJ1-1; D is unresolved. Trimming removed 1 base from V and 5 bases from J, with 15 bases in between. Germline V gene sequence: CDR1 SGHNT, CDR2 YYREEE (reference sequence). The CDR3 has 15 residues. This CDR3 is CASSLPGPRGTEAFF. The CDR3 DNA reads as TGTGCCAGCAGCTTGCCCGGGCCCCGCGGGACTGAAGCTTTCTTT.

The chain links TRBV18 to TRBJ1-3; D is unclear. CDR3 length: 15 residues. V lost 5 bases and J lost 0, with 11 bases in between. Germline CDR1 and CDR2: KGHSH and LQKENI. For the CDR3, the DNA is TGTGCCAGCTCATTCGACGGAGACTCTGGAAACACCATATATTTT. Its translation: CASSFDGDSGNTIYF.

This rearrangement joins TRBV28 to TRBJ2-7; tentatively, D is TRBD2 (6 bases). V was cut by 6 bases and J by 3 bases, with 18 bases left in between. CDR3 length: 15 residues. Germline V gives CDR1 MDHEN, CDR2 SYDVKM. CDR3 region: CASSSPTRGSYEQYF. In DNA, the CDR3 is TGTGCCAGCAGCTCCCCCACGCGGGGAAGCTACGAGCAGTACTTC.

V gene TRBV5-6 combines with J gene TRBJ2-5; D is uncertain. CDR1 and CDR2 (germline): SGHDT, YYEEEE. CDR3 length: 12 amino acids. Between the trimmed V and J ends, which lost 0 bases and 5 bases, there was a span of 5 bases. CDR3 residues: CASSLEAETQYF. DNA for the CDR3: TGTGCCAGCAGCTTGGAAGCGGAGACCCAGTACTTC. The full variable domain, completed using reference TRBV5-6 and TRBJ2-5, is DAGVTQSPTHLIKTRGQQVTLRCSPKSGHDTVSWYQQALGQGPQFIFQYYEEEERQRGNFPDRFSGHQFPNYSSELNVNALLLGDSALYLCASSLEAETQYFGPGTRLLVL.

The rearrangement uses TRBV4-1 and TRBJ1-2; D remains unclear. CDR3 size: 14 residues. V lost 0 bases and J 4 bases, leaving 9 bases between the germline ends. The germline gives CDR1 MGHRA, CDR2 YSYEKL. The CDR3 region is CASSQEARSYGYTF. CDR3 DNA sequence: TGCGCCAGCAGCCAAGAAGCCAGGTCCTATGGCTACACCTTC.